This T cell receptor (beta chain) was sequenced during a study of blood T cell repertoires in COVID-19. The overall study: Acute and convalescent COVID-19 specimens originated in the United States, Italy and Spain. The cDNA or gDNA used as material had been derived from T cells, B-cell-depleted T cells, or PBMCs.

V shed 4 bases, J shed 3 bases, and the junction held 3 bases outside the gene matches. This CDR3 has 14 amino acids. Germline CDR1 SGHVS, CDR2 FQNEAQ. Under the authors' procedure: Researchers report that nucleated cell counts were estimated from reference gene primer amplification. Measured with immunoSEQ multiplex PCR; TCRdb has only the in-frame clones, and not every one. The V and J calls and clone size were taken over from that table, and D and trimming were inferred from the DNA. The sample consists of about 69,000 clones, over 70% of them appearing once. The source of this sequence is a man between 60 and 75 years old with acute or convalescent COVID-19. Sequenced sample: peripheral blood. V usage is TRBV7-8 and J usage is TRBJ1-2, with 9 nucleotides matching TRBD1. The CDR3 DNA sequence: TGTGCCAGCAGCTCGACAGGGGGGTACTATGGCTACACCTTC. Its protein is CASSSTGGYYGYTF.